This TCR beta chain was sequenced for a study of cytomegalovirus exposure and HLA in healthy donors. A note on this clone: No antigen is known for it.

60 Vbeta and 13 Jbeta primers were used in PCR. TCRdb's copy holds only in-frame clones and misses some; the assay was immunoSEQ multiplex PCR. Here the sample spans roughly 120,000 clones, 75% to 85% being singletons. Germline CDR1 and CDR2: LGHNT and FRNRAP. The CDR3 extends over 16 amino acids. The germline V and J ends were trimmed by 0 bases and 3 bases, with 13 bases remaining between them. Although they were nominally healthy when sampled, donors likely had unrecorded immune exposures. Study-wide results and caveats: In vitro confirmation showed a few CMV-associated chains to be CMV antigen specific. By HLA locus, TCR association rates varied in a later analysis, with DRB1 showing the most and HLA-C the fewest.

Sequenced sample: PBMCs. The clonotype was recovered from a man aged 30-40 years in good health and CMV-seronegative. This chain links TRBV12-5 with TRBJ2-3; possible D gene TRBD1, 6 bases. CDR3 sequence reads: CASGLVLGALTDTQYF. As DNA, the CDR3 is TGTGCTAGTGGTTTGGTACTGGGGGCGCTTACAGATACGCAGTATTTT.